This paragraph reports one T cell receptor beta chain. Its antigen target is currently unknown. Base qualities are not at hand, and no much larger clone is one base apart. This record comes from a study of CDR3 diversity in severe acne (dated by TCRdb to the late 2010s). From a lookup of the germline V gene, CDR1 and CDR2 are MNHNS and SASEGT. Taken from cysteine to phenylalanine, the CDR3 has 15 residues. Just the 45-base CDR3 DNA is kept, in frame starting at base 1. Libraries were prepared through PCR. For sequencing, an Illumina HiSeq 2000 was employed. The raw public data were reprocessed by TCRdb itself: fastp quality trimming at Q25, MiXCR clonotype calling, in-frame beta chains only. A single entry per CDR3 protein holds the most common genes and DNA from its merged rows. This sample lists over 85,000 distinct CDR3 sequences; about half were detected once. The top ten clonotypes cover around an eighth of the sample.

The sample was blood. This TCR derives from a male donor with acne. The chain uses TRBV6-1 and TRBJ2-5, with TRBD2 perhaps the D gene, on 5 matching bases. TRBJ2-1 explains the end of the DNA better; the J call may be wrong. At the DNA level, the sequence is TGTGCCTGCGCGCCCGGGGAAGGGACCTACAATGAGCAGTTCTTC. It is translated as CACAPGEGTYNEQFF.